The subject of this entry is one TCR beta chain. This sample stems from a study of blood T cell repertoires in COVID-19. Study context: Sites in the United States, Italy and Spain provided acute and convalescent COVID-19 samples.

CDR1 is SNHLY, CDR2 FYNNEI, per germline. The CDR3 is made up of 13 amino acids. V shed 8 bases and J shed 5 bases, with 16 bases lying between them. Per the original methods: Reference gene primer amplification gave nucleated cell count estimates. Repertoires were generated with immunoSEQ multiplex PCR, while TCRdb's copy carries only in-frame clones and drops some. V and J calls and clone size are copied from that table; D and trimming were computed from the DNA. The repertoire holds about 80,000 clones, with about 91% as singletons. The chain recombines TRBV2 with TRBJ2-7, with TRBD2 as a possible D gene (5 bases). Sequences were obtained from peripheral blood. This receptor was identified in an elderly woman with acute or convalescent COVID-19. CDR3 sequence reads: CASRGRGSHEQYF. Here the CDR3 DNA reads TGTGCCAGCCGAGGGAGAGGGTCCCACGAGCAGTACTTC. Filled out from reference TRBV2 and TRBJ2-7, the complete variable domain reads EPEVTQTPSHQVTQMGQEVILRCVPISNHLYFYWYRQILGQKVEFLVSFYNNEISEKSEIFDDQFSVERPDGSNFTLKIRSTKLEDSAMYFCASRGRGSHEQYFGPGTRLTVT.